This T cell receptor beta chain appears in the sequencing data of a study of OX40 agonist ivuxolimab in advanced cancers. Study at large: The dose of intravenous ivuxolimab that patients received every 2 weeks ranged from 0.01 to 10 mg/kg.

Repertoires were generated with immunoSEQ multiplex PCR, while TCRdb's copy carries only in-frame clones and drops some. The repertoire holds more than 50,000 clones, with 80% to 95% as singletons. Overall study findings and caveats: Normalized T-cell clonal expansion was also low in a subset of nonresponders. In CD8+ T cells, expanded clones were on average more numerous than in CD4+.

V lost 6 bases, J lost 2 bases, and 14 bases lay in between. Germline CDR1 reads MNHNS; CDR2 reads SASEGT. This CDR3 spans 14 amino acids. Regarding this clone: Its target is not known.

The sample consisted of CD4+ or CD8+ T cells sorted from blood, taken in a trial of the OX40 agonist ivuxolimab. This chain joins TRBV6-1 and TRBJ2-7, with D perhaps TRBD1 (7 bases). This sequence was found in an adult with an advanced solid tumor such as melanoma, head and neck, liver or kidney cancer. CDR3 sequence reads: CASSAGGQTYEQYF. CDR3 nucleotide sequence: TGTGCCAGCAGCGCCGGGGGACAGACCTACGAGCAGTACTTC.